This T cell receptor (beta chain) was recovered during a study of cytomegalovirus exposure and HLA in healthy donors. Germline V lookup: CDR1 MNHEY, CDR2 SMNVEV (reference sequence). The CDR3 is 13 amino acids. Trimming took 5 bases from V and 3 from J; bases not matched to a gene: 3. TCRdb's copy holds only in-frame clones and misses some; the assay was immunoSEQ multiplex PCR. The table has 150,000 to 200,000 clones, 95% to 97% seen once. Study-wide results and limits: Three chains linked to CMV were shown in vitro to be specific for CMV antigens.

With respect to this clone: What it recognizes is unknown.

This TCR derives from a woman under 30 in good health and CMV-seronegative. This chain connects TRBV27 to TRBJ1-2; 7 bases are shared with TRBD1. Material: PBMCs. The CDR3, as DNA: TGTGCCAGCAGTACCGGACAGGACTATGGCTACACCTTC. Translation: CASSTGQDYGYTF.